This T cell receptor beta chain was profiled in a study of T cell repertoires in cytomegalovirus infection. This clonotype was seen a handful of times. The target antigen is unknown. MiXCR, applied by TCRdb to the reads, yields one record per CDR3 protein. Here the sample spans about 920,000 distinct CDR3 sequences, roughly 31% being singletons. The clonotype was recovered from a human donor in good health (CMV status not recorded). Some clones in this sample may be carry-over from other donors' samples. The material was cultured CD8+ T cells from PBMCs, obtained from culture after CMV antigen stimulation.

The CDR3: CATSLDEYNEQFF. The CDR3 DNA sequence: TGTGCCACCAGCTTGGACGAATACAATGAGCAGTTCTTC. This rearrangement joins TRBV19 to TRBJ2-1; D is undetermined. V was shortened by 10 bases and J by 4 bases, with 14 bases between the two germline ends. The CDR3 totals 13 residues. The germline gives CDR1 LNHDA, CDR2 SQIVND (reference sequence).